Following are 28 T cell receptor beta chains from one sample sequenced in a study of T cell responses to AZD1222 COVID-19 vaccine. Assay used: immunoSEQ multiplex PCR; TCRdb lists only in-frame clones, some missing. The sample lists over 100,000 clones, 80% to 85% occurring once. The sample was peripheral blood, taken on day 0 of AZD1222 vaccination. The receptors were gathered from an adult in good health.

The genes are TRBV6-2 or TRBV6-3 and TRBJ1-3; TRBD1 might be the D (5 bases). V was trimmed by 4 bases and J by 0 bases, leaving 10 bases between them. Per the germline V gene, CDR1 is MNHEY and CDR2 is SVGEGT. This CDR3 contains 15 residues. The CDR3, as DNA: TGTGCCAGCAGTTCTCCGGGGCGCTCTGGAAACACCATATATTTT. It codes for CASSSPGRSGNTIYF.

The V call is TRBV7-8, the J call TRBJ2-3, with D tentatively TRBD2 (6 bases). The germline V gene has CDR1 SGHVS and CDR2 FQNEAQ. Trimming shortened V by 3 bases and J by 2 bases, and 9 bases separated the two germline ends. The CDR3 is made up of 14 amino acids. CDR3 residues: CASSLRGYTDTQYF. The CDR3, as DNA: TGTGCCAGCAGCTTGCGGGGATACACAGATACGCAGTATTTT.

V is TRBV29-1 and J is TRBJ2-1; 7 nucleotides align to TRBD2. Losses at the gene ends were 0 bases for V and 6 bases for J; bases not matched to a gene: 11. This CDR3 is built from 16 residues. The germline gives CDR1 SQVTM, CDR2 ANQGSEA. This CDR3 reads CSVEDPGGTLSNEQFF. CDR3 nucleotide sequence: TGCAGCGTTGAAGATCCGGGAGGAACACTAAGCAATGAGCAGTTCTTC.

This clone has a single count. The chain combines TRBV9 with TRBJ1-4; the match to TRBD1 covers 7 bases. CDR3 size: 18 residues. Looked up from germline, CDR1 is SGDLS and CDR2 is YYNGEE. V trimming: 4 bases; J trimming: 0 bases; junction bases outside the gene matches: 12. Here the CDR3 reads CASSPLFQQGPTNEKLFF. CDR3 DNA sequence: TGTGCCAGCAGCCCCCTATTTCAACAGGGGCCAACTAATGAAAAACTGTTTTTT.

The CDR3 here is CSVDGTGSYEQYF. CDR3 in DNA: TGCAGCGTTGATGGGACAGGGTCCTACGAGCAGTACTTC. V gene TRBV29-1 combines with J gene TRBJ2-7; 9 nucleotides match TRBD1. The V gene end was trimmed by 3 bases and the J gene end by 1 base; junction bases not matched to a gene: 1. CDR3 length: 13 residues. In germline, CDR1 is SQVTM, CDR2 ANQGSEA.

Turning to this clone: The junction and the germline gene differ at one end; a read error may be behind it. The chain is built from TRBV6-4 and TRBJ1-1; 10 bases are a match to TRBD1. This CDR3 has 14 residues. Germline-derived CDR1 and CDR2 are MRHNA and SNTAGT. CDR3 loop: CASRDWDRGTEAFF. The CDR3 coding sequence is TGTGCCAGCAGAGACTGGGACAGGGGCACTGAAGCTTTCTTT.

CDR3 nucleotides: TGTGCCAGCAGCGAGACAAAGGGCCGGACCGGGGAGCTGTTTTTT. It yields the protein CASSETKGRTGELFF. J is TRBJ2-2 and V is TRBV11-1; D gene unclear. From germline, CDR1 is SGHAT and CDR2 FQDESV (reference sequence). CDR3 size: 15 residues. The V end was cut by 5 bases, the J end by 5 bases, with 15 bases between. Variable domain in full (rest from reference TRBV11-1 and TRBJ2-2): EAEVAQSPRYKITEKSQAVAFWCDPISGHATLYWYRQILGQGPELLVQFQDESVVDDSQLPKDRFSAERLKGVDSTLKIQPAELGDSAMYLCASSETKGRTGELFFGEGSRLTVL.

The V call is TRBV5-6, the J call TRBJ1-6, with 8 nucleotides matching TRBD1. The CDR3 sequence is 14 residues long. CDR1 and CDR2 from the germline V gene are SGHDT and YYEEEE. The V and J ends lost 7 bases and 5 bases, in that order; junction bases with no gene match: 5. This chain's CDR3 is CASPDREDNSPLHF. In nucleotides, the CDR3 is TGTGCCAGCCCGGACAGGGAGGATAATTCACCCCTCCACTTT. The whole variable domain, filled in from reference TRBV5-6 and TRBJ1-6, reads DAGVTQSPTHLIKTRGQQVTLRCSPKSGHDTVSWYQQALGQGPQFIFQYYEEEERQRGNFPDRFSGHQFPNYSSELNVNALLLGDSALYLCASPDREDNSPLHFGNGTRLTVT.

This sequence joins TRBV6-5 and TRBJ1-1, with 9 bases that match TRBD1. There are 14 residues in the CDR3. CDR1 is MNHEY and CDR2 is SVGAGI in the germline V gene. The V segment lost 6 bases and the J segment 5 bases; nucleotides outside the gene matches: 7. CDR3: CASRATGGSTEAFF. Written as DNA, the CDR3 is TGTGCCAGCAGGGCGACAGGGGGTAGTACTGAAGCTTTCTTT.

The CDR3 DNA is TGTGCCAGCAGTGAGAACACCGGGGAGCTGTTTTTT. Protein: CASSENTGELFF. The chain is built from TRBV6-1 and TRBJ2-2; D call uncertain. The V gene's germline CDR1 is MNHNS and CDR2 SASEGT. Trimming pared 3 bases from V and 1 base from J, leaving 0 bases between. The CDR3 loop spans 12 amino acids.

The chain carries TRBV12-3 or TRBV12-4 and TRBJ1-2, with D perhaps matching TRBD1 (6 bases). Trimming took 4 bases from V and 7 from J, leaving 10 bases between them. The CDR3 runs 12 residues. DNA of the CDR3: TGTGCCAGCAGTTCAACAGGGACTGGCTACACCTTC. It yields the protein CASSSTGTGYTF.

The V call is TRBV30, the J call TRBJ1-1, with D unresolved. Germline CDR1 and CDR2: GTSNPN and SVGIG (reference sequence). Trimming shortened V by 1 base and J by 2 bases, and 8 bases separated the two germline ends. The CDR3 is made up of 13 amino acids. The CDR3 spells CAWSGLRNTEAFF. For the CDR3, the DNA is TGTGCCTGGAGTGGACTGAGAAACACTGAAGCTTTCTTT.

The chain carries TRBV7-3 and TRBJ2-1; 7 nucleotides agree with TRBD2. V gave up 4 bases and J gave up 11 bases; unmatched junction bases: 11. The CDR3 has 14 residues. Germline assignment: CDR1 SGHTA and CDR2 FQGTGA. CDR3 bases: TGTGCCAGCAGCTCAACGACCGGGACTACAAAGCAGTTCTTC. It encodes CASSSTTGTTKQFF.

The chain combines TRBV5-4 with TRBJ2-4; 7 bases fit TRBD2. V dropped 0 bases and J dropped 1; count of bases not matched to a gene: 4. CDR3 length equals 16 residues. Looked up from germline, CDR1 is SGHNT and CDR2 is YYREEE (reference sequence). In DNA form, the CDR3 reads TGTGCCAGCAGCTTGGCGTTCGGGGGGGCCAAAAACATTCAGTACTTC. The encoded protein is CASSLAFGGAKNIQYF.

The V call is TRBV5-1, the J call TRBJ1-5, with D perhaps matching TRBD1 (6 bases). The germline V gene has CDR1 SGHRS and CDR2 YFSETQ. CDR3 length: 14 residues. Trimming took off 5 bases at V and 6 bases at J, with 15 bases between the two ends. CDR3 region: CASSPTEGGQPQHF. CDR3 nucleotides: TGCGCCAGCAGTCCCACGGAGGGGGGTCAGCCCCAGCATTTT.

J is TRBJ2-3 and V is TRBV19; tentative D call: TRBD1 (5 bases). The CDR3 has 15 amino acids. CDR1 is LNHDA and CDR2 is SQIVND in the germline V gene (reference sequence). Trimming cost V 6 bases and J 2 bases, with 15 bases left between them. In DNA form, the CDR3 reads TGTGCCAGTAGCCGCGACAGTCCTGACACAGATACGCAGTATTTT. Translation: CASSRDSPDTDTQYF.

J is TRBJ2-5 and V is TRBV7-3; D is possibly TRBD1 (5 bases). This CDR3 contains 15 residues. Germline values: CDR1 SGHTA, CDR2 FQGTGA. The V end lost 0 bases, the J end lost 5 bases, and 13 bases lay between the germline ends. CDR3 amino acids: CASSLTGQTLETQYF. In nucleotides, the CDR3 is TGTGCCAGCAGCTTAACGGGGCAAACCCTGGAGACCCAGTACTTC.

This clone was detected a few times. The V gene is TRBV27, the J gene TRBJ1-6; D not certain. This CDR3 spans 12 amino acids. From germline, CDR1 is MNHEY and CDR2 SMNVEV (reference sequence). The V gene lost 5 bases and the J gene lost 6 bases, with 5 bases spanning the gap. In DNA form, the CDR3 reads TGTGCCAGCAGTCTCGGTAATTCACCCCTCCACTTT. This codes for CASSLGNSPLHF.

The rearrangement links TRBV6-2 or TRBV6-3 to TRBJ2-4; D perhaps matches TRBD2 (5 bases). The CDR3 has 14 amino acids. Per germline, CDR1 MNHEY and CDR2 SVGEGT. Trimming removed 5 bases from V and 9 bases from J, with 17 bases in between. In DNA, the CDR3 is TGTGCCAGCAGTCAAATCCGGGGTCTTGGCATTCAGTACTTC. This codes for CASSQIRGLGIQYF.

This rearrangement joins TRBV7-2 to TRBJ1-6; D is perhaps TRBD1 (5 bases). V lost 5 bases and J 8 bases, leaving 19 bases between the germline ends. There are 16 residues in the CDR3. Germline V gene lookup returns CDR1 SGHTA and CDR2 FQGNSA. The chain's CDR3 is CASSPNGGVRDSPLHF. In DNA, the CDR3 is TGTGCCAGCAGCCCAAATGGGGGGGTCCGGGATTCACCCCTCCACTTT.

The chain carries TRBV6-2 or TRBV6-3 and TRBJ2-7; D ambiguous. The germline V gene encodes CDR1 MNHEY and CDR2 SVGEGT. V shed 1 base and J shed 1 base, with 8 bases lying between them. This CDR3 has 14 residues. The CDR3 DNA reads TGTGCCAGCAGTTACTATGTCGGATCCTACGAGCAGTACTTC. This sequence encodes CASSYYVGSYEQYF.

This clone was seen a single time. The chain carries TRBV7-8 and TRBJ1-4; D is perhaps TRBD1 (6 bases). Germline CDR1 SGHVS, CDR2 FQNEAQ. The CDR3 is made up of 15 amino acids. V lost 1 base, J lost 6 bases, and 12 bases lay in between. CDR3 sequence reads: CASSLVRGRDEKLFF. The CDR3 DNA reads TGTGCCAGCAGCTTAGTCAGGGGTAGGGATGAAAAACTGTTTTTT.

V gene TRBV30 combines with J gene TRBJ2-5; D gene ambiguous. V gave up 5 bases and J gave up 5 bases, with 12 bases separating them. Germline loops: CDR1 GTSNPN, CDR2 SVGIG (reference sequence). The CDR3 extends over 12 amino acids. The CDR3 DNA follows: TGTGCCTGGGCGACTGGTACGGAGACCCAGTACTTC. Translation gives CAWATGTETQYF.

V usage is TRBV30 and J usage is TRBJ2-5; perhaps TRBD1 as D (6 bases). CDR1 is GTSNPN and CDR2 is SVGIG in the germline V gene (reference sequence). Trimming removed 4 bases from V and 4 bases from J, with 13 bases in between. The CDR3 has 13 residues. The CDR3 protein is CAWTLGGGETQYF. CDR3 DNA sequence: TGTGCCTGGACCTTAGGGGGTGGAGAGACCCAGTACTTC.

The chain employs TRBV28 and TRBJ1-4; a possible D gene is TRBD1 (5 bases). The V end was cut by 7 bases, the J end by 8 bases, with 20 bases between. This CDR3 has 15 residues. The germline gives CDR1 MDHEN, CDR2 SYDVKM. CDR3 protein: CASTTSWGVYEKLFF. CDR3 DNA sequence: TGTGCCAGCACTACCAGTTGGGGGGTTTACGAAAAACTGTTTTTT.

The table lists this clone with a few counts. The rearrangement links TRBV5-5 to TRBJ1-5, with TRBD1 matching over 9 bases. CDR3 length: 17 amino acids. V shed 5 bases and J 4 bases; nucleotides not matched to a gene: 13. In germline, CDR1 is SGHKS, CDR2 YYEKEE (reference sequence). The CDR3 DNA reads as TGTGCCAGCAGGCTGTCGGATACAGGGGGCGGGAATCAGCCCCAGCATTTT. It is translated as CASRLSDTGGGNQPQHF.

This rearrangement joins TRBV2 to TRBJ2-3; 10 bases agree with TRBD2. The trim removed 2 bases at V and 4 bases at J, leaving 3 bases unmatched. The CDR3 runs 15 residues. The germline gives CDR1 SNHLY, CDR2 FYNNEI. As DNA, the CDR3 is TGTGCCAGCAGTGAAACTAGCGGGGTCGCAGATACGCAGTATTTT. Translation: CASSETSGVADTQYF.

The rearrangement uses TRBV5-1 and TRBJ2-1; maybe TRBD2 (7 bases). The V end lost 4 bases, the J end lost 9 bases, and 11 bases lay between the germline ends. The CDR3 is made up of 12 amino acids. From germline, CDR1 is SGHRS and CDR2 YFSETQ. The CDR3 bases are TGCGCCAGCAGCCCCGGGGGGCCTGAGCAGTTCTTC. Protein sequence: CASSPGGPEQFF.